This T cell receptor beta chain comes out of a study of regulatory T cells in long-lasting Graves disease. At the level of the study: The definition of persistent Graves' disease was over 5 years of antithyroid drugs with positive TSH receptor antibodies.

In this sample, this clonotype turned up a few times. Time point of the sample: persistent/refractory GD, antithyroid drugs over 5 years with positive TRAb. PBMC RNA was the source of the TCR library. The authors built TCR beta libraries using iRepertoire HTBI primers and Arm-PCR of CDR3 regions. TCRdb re-analysed the multiplex PCR reads in MiXCR, keeping a single row per CDR3 protein. The sample lists some 440,000 distinct CDR3 sequences, less than 25% occurring once. Sequenced material: peripheral blood mononuclear cells (PBMCs), taken when the disease was refractory, from a patient treated with antithyroid drugs. This sequence originates from a female donor with Graves disease.

DNA for the CDR3: TGTGCCTGGAGCGCGGGACTCAACACTGAAGCTTTCTTT. Translation gives CAWSAGLNTEAFF. This chain links TRBV30 with TRBJ1-1; tentative D call: TRBD1 (5 bases). The germline V gene encodes CDR1 GTSNPN and CDR2 SVGIG (reference sequence). The CDR3 has 13 residues. Trimming left V 3 bases short and J 2 bases short, with 10 bases between.